Below are 20 T cell receptor beta chains sequenced from a single sample in a study of shared clonotypes between healthy human individuals. Cells designated naive CD8 were CD45RO-negative and were positively selected for CCR7, with terminally differentiated effector memory CD45RA+ cells excluded. TCRdb keeps only in-frame clones here, not all; method: immunoSEQ multiplex PCR. Here the sample spans around 2,000,000 clones, around 96% being singletons. The sequenced material came from naive CD8+ T cells sorted from blood. The origin of the receptors is a young man in good health.

The chain recombines TRBV9 with TRBJ2-7; TRBD2 agrees at 8 bases. Germline CDR1 is SGDLS and CDR2 is YYNGEE. The trim removed 1 base at V and 2 bases at J, leaving 2 bases unmatched. The CDR3 covers 14 residues. The CDR3, as DNA: TGTGCCAGCAGCGTACTTAGCGGGGCCTACGAGCAGTACTTC. Its translation: CASSVLSGAYEQYF.

J is TRBJ2-2 and V is TRBV5-1; D perhaps matches TRBD2 (6 bases). This CDR3 has 14 amino acids. With 4 bases removed from V and 4 bases from J, the gap between germline ends came to 11 bases. Germline values: CDR1 SGHRS, CDR2 YFSETQ. The CDR3 DNA follows: TGCGCCAGCAGCGCGGGGCCAGGCACCGGGGAGCTGTTTTTT. It is translated as CASSAGPGTGELFF.

This clone was observed a few times. CDR3 region: CASNPGLAGGEQFF. CDR3 in DNA: TGCGCCAGCAACCCGGGACTAGCGGGGGGTGAGCAGTTCTTC. The chain employs TRBV10-2 and TRBJ2-1, with 15 nucleotides matching TRBD2. Losses at the gene ends were 7 bases for V and 9 bases for J; bases not matched to a gene: 4. Germline CDR1 is WSHSY and CDR2 is SAAADI. The CDR3 has 14 residues.

The genes are TRBV4-1 and TRBJ1-1, with D possibly being TRBD1 (6 bases). V shed 0 bases and J shed 7 bases, with 18 bases lying between them. The CDR3 has 16 amino acids. In germline, CDR1 is MGHRA, CDR2 YSYEKL. CDR3 DNA: TGCGCCAGCAGCCAAGATGGTAGCAGGGGTGAGGGTGAAGCTTTCTTT. This codes for CASSQDGSRGEGEAFF.

V gene TRBV19 combines with J gene TRBJ2-2, with D unresolved. Between the trimmed V and J ends, which lost 3 bases and 1 base, there was a span of 6 bases. The CDR3 sequence is 14 residues long. The germline CDR1 and CDR2 sequences are LNHDA and SQIVND (reference sequence). Here the CDR3 DNA reads TGTGCCAGTAGTATTGGACGGAACACCGGGGAGCTGTTTTTT. Translation: CASSIGRNTGELFF.

In regard to this clone: A read error may account for a junction end that differs from germline. The CDR3 DNA follows: TGCGCCAGCAGCCGAGACACCAATCAGTCCCAGCATTTT. Its protein is CASSRDTNQSQHF. V usage is TRBV5-1 and J usage is TRBJ1-5; D is undetermined. This CDR3 has 13 residues. Germline assignment: CDR1 SGHRS and CDR2 YFSETQ.

The rearrangement uses TRBV7-9 and TRBJ1-4, with D perhaps TRBD1 (5 bases). Germline CDR1 is SEHNR and CDR2 is FQNEAQ (reference sequence). This CDR3 spans 16 amino acids. Trimming took off 3 bases at V and 4 bases at J, with 15 bases between the two ends. CDR3 DNA sequence: TGTGCCAGCAGCTTCGGATTATCAGGGTTTAATGAAAAACTGTTTTTT. This encodes CASSFGLSGFNEKLFF.

The V gene is TRBV10-3, the J gene TRBJ1-5; D is possibly TRBD1 (5 bases). From germline, CDR1 is ENHRY and CDR2 SYGVKD. This CDR3 is built from 13 residues. V dropped 11 bases and J dropped 6 bases, with 17 bases sitting between them. The CDR3 nucleotides are TGTGCCGGCTCGGGGGACGTGAGTCAGCCCCAGCATTTT. Protein sequence: CAGSGDVSQPQHF.

Regarding this clone: Additional DNA sequences in this sample encode the identical CDR3. CDR3 in DNA: TGCGCCAGCAGTGCGACGGCGAACACTGAAGCTTTCTTT. Protein product: CASSATANTEAFF. V and J are TRBV10-1 and TRBJ1-1; D not certain. CDR1 WNHNN and CDR2 SYGVQD come from the germline V gene (reference sequence). The CDR3 totals 13 residues. Between the trimmed V and J ends, which lost 4 bases and 1 base, there was a span of 7 bases.

A word on this clone: The same CDR3 is also encoded by other DNA sequences in this sample. This sequence joins TRBV28 and TRBJ2-7; possible D gene TRBD2, 6 bases. Trimming shortened V by 3 bases and J by 1 base, and 7 bases separated the two germline ends. This CDR3 has 13 amino acids. Germline CDR1 is MDHEN and CDR2 is SYDVKM. CDR3 residues: CASSFSGSYEQYF. CDR3 nucleotides: TGTGCCAGCAGTTTCAGCGGGTCCTACGAGCAGTACTTC.

The chain is built from TRBV5-1 and TRBJ1-4; D possibly corresponds to TRBD1 (5 bases). V was trimmed by 4 bases and J by 8 bases, leaving 21 bases between them. Germline lookup yields CDR1 SGHRS and CDR2 YFSETQ. CDR3 length equals 16 residues. The CDR3 loop reads CASSPWAGEGAEKLFF. CDR3 DNA sequence: TGCGCCAGCAGCCCATGGGCGGGGGAAGGGGCAGAAAAACTGTTTTTT.

This clone was seen a single time. The V gene is TRBV19, the J gene TRBJ1-5; 9 nucleotides align to TRBD1. The germline CDR1 and CDR2 sequences are LNHDA and SQIVND (reference sequence). J lost 5 bases, V lost 6 bases, and 5 bases had no gene match. The CDR3 contains 14 residues. The CDR3 sequence is CASRRTGDYQPQHF. CDR3 in DNA: TGTGCCAGTAGGCGGACAGGGGATTATCAGCCCCAGCATTTT.

The CDR3 bases are TGTGCCAGCAGCTTCCCAGCGGGCACAGATACGCAGTATTTT. It encodes CASSFPAGTDTQYF. The V and J genes are TRBV5-6 and TRBJ2-3; possibly TRBD2 for D (5 bases). Looked up from germline, CDR1 is SGHDT and CDR2 is YYEEEE. The CDR3 length is 14 residues. V was trimmed by 2 bases and J by 1 base, leaving 8 bases between them.

V usage is TRBV29-1 and J usage is TRBJ2-7; TRBD1 agrees at 7 bases. Trimming cost V 1 base and J 1 base; bases outside gene matches: 1. The CDR3 runs to 13 residues. Germline CDR1 is SQVTM and CDR2 is ANQGSEA. The CDR3, as DNA: TGCAGCGTTGAAGTGACAGGGTCCTACGAGCAGTACTTC. It yields the protein CSVEVTGSYEQYF.

The rearrangement links TRBV14 to TRBJ2-7; no firm D call. The CDR3 totals 16 residues. Trimming pared 0 bases from V and 7 bases from J, leaving 19 bases between. Germline V gene lookup returns CDR1 SGHDN and CDR2 FVKESK. The CDR3: CASSQDDPAPIVEQYF. The CDR3 region has the DNA TGTGCCAGCAGCCAAGATGATCCGGCCCCCATCGTAGAGCAGTACTTC.

The chain recombines TRBV19 with TRBJ2-2, with 7 bases aligning to TRBD1. The germline gives CDR1 LNHDA, CDR2 SQIVND (reference sequence). The CDR3 sequence is 13 residues long. The J segment lost 5 bases and the V segment lost 6 bases, leaving 3 bases of the junction unmatched. CDR3 amino acids: CASRDRETGELFF. CDR3 DNA: TGTGCCAGTAGAGACAGGGAGACCGGGGAGCTGTTTTTT.

The V gene is TRBV9, the J gene TRBJ1-5; D remains ambiguous. Germline CDR1 is SGDLS and CDR2 is YYNGEE. V was clipped by 0 bases and J by 5 bases, with 12 bases between them. The length of the CDR3 is 15 residues. As DNA, the CDR3 is TGTGCCAGCAGCGTAGCACACGACCAGCATCAGCCCCAGCATTTT. The encoded protein is CASSVAHDQHQPQHF.

The chain couples TRBV7-2 to TRBJ2-5, with TRBD2 as a possible D gene (5 bases). The ends were cut back, 4 bases at V and 4 bases at J, with 19 bases in the middle. From germline, CDR1 is SGHTA and CDR2 FQGNSA. The CDR3 covers 16 residues. The CDR3 nucleotides are TGTGCCAGCAGCTCAGGAACGTACGGGGTTCGAGAGACCCAGTACTTC. Translation: CASSSGTYGVRETQYF.

This sequence joins TRBV27 and TRBJ2-3, with 7 nucleotides matching TRBD2. In germline, CDR1 is MNHEY, CDR2 SMNVEV (reference sequence). The junction had 11 bases not matched to a gene; V was cut back by 5 bases and J by 6 bases. The CDR3 sequence is 15 residues long. CDR3 DNA sequence: TGTGCCAGCAGTCCGAGTGGGCCCGGGGGGGATACGCAGTATTTT. Protein product: CASSPSGPGGDTQYF.

The chain is built from TRBV6-1 and TRBJ1-1; D gene ambiguous. In germline, CDR1 is MNHNS, CDR2 SASEGT. The V end lost 4 bases, the J end lost 5 bases, and 14 bases lay between the germline ends. The CDR3 spans 14 residues. CDR3 amino acids: CASSARMDRTEAFF. The CDR3 DNA reads TGTGCCAGCAGTGCCCGCATGGATCGAACTGAAGCTTTCTTT.